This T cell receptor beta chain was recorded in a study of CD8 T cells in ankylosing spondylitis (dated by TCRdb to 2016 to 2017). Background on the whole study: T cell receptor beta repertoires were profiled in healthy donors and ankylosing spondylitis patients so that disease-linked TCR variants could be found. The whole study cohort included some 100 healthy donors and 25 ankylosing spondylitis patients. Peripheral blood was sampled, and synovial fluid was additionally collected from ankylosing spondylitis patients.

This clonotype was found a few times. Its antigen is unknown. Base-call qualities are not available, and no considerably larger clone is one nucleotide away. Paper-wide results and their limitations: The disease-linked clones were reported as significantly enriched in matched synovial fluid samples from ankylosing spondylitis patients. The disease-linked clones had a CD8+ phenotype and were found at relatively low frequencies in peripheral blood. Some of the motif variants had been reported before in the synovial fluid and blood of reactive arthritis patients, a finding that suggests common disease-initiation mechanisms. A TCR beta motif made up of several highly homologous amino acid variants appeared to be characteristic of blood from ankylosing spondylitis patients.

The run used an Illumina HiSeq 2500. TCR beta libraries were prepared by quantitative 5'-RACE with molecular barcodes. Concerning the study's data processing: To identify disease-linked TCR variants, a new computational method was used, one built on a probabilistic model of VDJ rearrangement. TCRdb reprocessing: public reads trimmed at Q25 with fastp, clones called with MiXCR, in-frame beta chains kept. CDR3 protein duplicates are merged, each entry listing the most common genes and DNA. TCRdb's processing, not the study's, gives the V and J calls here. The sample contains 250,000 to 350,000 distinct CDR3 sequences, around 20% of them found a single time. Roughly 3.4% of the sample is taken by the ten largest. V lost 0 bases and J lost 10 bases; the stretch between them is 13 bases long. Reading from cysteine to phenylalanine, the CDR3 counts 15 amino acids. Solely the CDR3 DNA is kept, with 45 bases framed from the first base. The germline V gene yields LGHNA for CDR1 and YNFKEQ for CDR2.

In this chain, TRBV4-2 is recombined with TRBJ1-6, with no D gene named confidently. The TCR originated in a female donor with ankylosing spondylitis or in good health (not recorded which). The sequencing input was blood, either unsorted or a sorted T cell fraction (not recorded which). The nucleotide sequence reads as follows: TGTGCCAGCAGCCAAGAATGGGTAGGGTCCTCACCCCTCCACTTT. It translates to CASSQEWVGSSPLHF.